This T cell receptor (beta chain) was obtained from a study of T cells in Graves' hyperthyroidism and ophthalmopathy (dated by TCRdb to between 2017 and 2020). Turning to the overall study: Peripheral blood samples were taken at the time of initial diagnosis, prior to any treatment. TCR Vbeta CDR3 sequencing of 120 to 150 peripheral blood samples (43 ophthalmopathy, 70 to 85 hyperthyroidism and approximately 17 progressor patients) is reported in the paper. The study also compared thyroid tissue and blood T-cell repertoires from a handful of Graves' hyperthyroidism patients. Whether ophthalmopathy could be predicted prospectively was tested in an independent validation cohort made up of about 18 hyperthyroidism patients plus 17 patients who later progressed to ophthalmopathy. After blood sampling, hyperthyroidism patients were treated with methimazole at a starting dose of 30 mg daily, and ophthalmopathy patients were treated with high-dose intravenous methylprednisolone. A discovery cohort of about a hundred patients, 43 with Graves' ophthalmopathy and over 55 with stable Graves' hyperthyroidism, was used to find distinguishing TCR V-J signatures. The 80 to 100 discovery patients were randomly divided into training and test sets at a 7:3 ratio. Points the paper makes about the study in general: No statistical method was used to set the sample size in advance, and investigators knew the group allocation. Most expanded thyroid clonotypes (frequency above 0.001) were also found in blood, which suggests that blood repertoires may mirror thyroid immune responses. In cross-validation, a model built on a 13 V-J signature told ophthalmopathy apart from stable hyperthyroidism with roughly 87% sensitivity and roughly 81% specificity, and in testing the same model reached 80%/75%. In validation, the model predicted progression to ophthalmopathy with 60% to 71% sensitivity and 72.22% specificity, a median of 6.5 months before onset.

To note about this clonotype: Its specific antigen is unknown. Base qualities are missing; no much larger clone stands one base away.

Ophthalmopathy patients had moderately to severely active disease, Clinical Activity Score of at least 3, NOSPECS grade of at least 4, and duration under 3 months. Patients with uncontrolled infections, other autoimmune diseases, pregnancy or lactation were excluded. Diagnoses were established on the basis of clinical symptoms, serum thyroxine and TRAb, thyroid ultrasound, and orbital computed tomography. PBMCs were isolated from about 9 ml of fresh peripheral blood by Ficoll-Paque density gradient centrifugation. Trizol reagent was used to extract total RNA, and RNA quality was then checked on an Agilent 2100 Bioanalyzer. TCR beta CDR3 regions were amplified from RNA transcripts. The first round of RT-PCR for the TCR CDR3 was performed with the HTBI primer set and the Qiagen OneStep RT-PCR kit. The libraries were constructed in a second round of multiplex PCR and then size-selected and purified. Sequencing of the libraries was done on an Illumina HiSeq2000 using paired-end 100 bp reads. As for how the authors treated the data: SOAPnuke was used to process the raw data, with reads discarded if the reads contained adapters or uncalled bases, had a mean Phred below 15, or lacked an exact constant-primer or identifier match. COPE v1.2.5 was used to merge high-quality paired reads, and clonotypes were defined as unique nucleotide sequences. MiTCR v1.1 was used to align clonotypes to the IMGT TRBV, TRBD and TRBJ reference segments. Only V-J combinations with frequency above 0.0001, covering about 99% of repertoires, were analysed. A TCS score was defined as the ratio between F50 (clonal expansion) and ExV (chaos), using BLOSUM62-based TCRdist between CDR3 peptides within each V-J. Welch's t-statistics and random forest reduced approximately 520 V-J features to under 15, which were used in a naive Bayes classifier (R e1071). TCRdb cleaned the public reads at Q25 with fastp, built clones with MiXCR and kept in-frame beta chains. Each entry is one CDR3 protein sequence, shown with its most common DNA and genes. TCRdb, rather than the study authors, made the V and J calls. The sample yields some 550,000 distinct CDR3 sequences; approximately 16% were counted once. Around 3.3% of the sample lies in the top ten.

This receptor was identified in a woman in her 40s with Graves' ophthalmopathy. Source material: blood.

The DNA reads TGTGCCAGCAGTTACTCGATAGGGGACGTCCCCACCCGGCAGCCCCAGCATTTT. Its translation reads: CASSYSIGDVPTRQPQHF. The V and J genes are TRBV6-2 or TRBV6-3 and TRBJ1-5; TRBD1 is perhaps the D gene, given 5 matching bases. Per the germline V gene, MNHEY is the CDR1 and SVGEGT is the CDR2. CDR3 length: 18 amino acids, cysteine to phenylalanine. The CDR3 DNA has 54 bases and is translated from base 1. Trimming removed 0 bases from V and 7 bases from J, leaving 22 bases between the germline ends.